Below, 28 T cell receptor beta chains from the same sample are listed, as sequenced in a study of spatial heterogeneity in lung cancer. Overall study findings and caveats: Expanded alpha and beta TCR counts within tumors tracked tumor mutation counts.

Time point noted: sample taken at primary tumor resection. In TCRdb, the 5' RACE reads were re-called with MiXCR into one record per CDR3 protein. This sample carries several thousand distinct CDR3 sequences, roughly 13% of them seen once, and the ten largest clones take around 9.1%. These TCRs are of unknown antigen specificity. This specimen was lung tumor tissue, taken at surgery. Receptor source: a female donor with early-stage non-small cell lung cancer.

This clonotype was seen many times. The gene calls are TRBV2 and TRBJ2-6; D ambiguous. V dropped 11 bases and J dropped 0 bases, with 17 bases sitting between them. Looked up from germline, CDR1 is SNHLY and CDR2 is FYNNEI. The CDR3 totals 16 residues. As DNA, the CDR3 is TGTGCCTCCAGAGCAGGCCCCCTCTCTGGGGCCAACGTCCTGACTTTC. Protein: CASRAGPLSGANVLTF.

Ten or more counts support this clonotype. The chain joins TRBV3-1 to TRBJ1-2; D is ambiguous. The CDR3 contains 14 residues. The ends were cut back, 1 base at V and 8 bases at J, with 14 bases in the middle. CDR1 and CDR2 (germline): LGHDT, YNNKEL (reference sequence). CDR3 sequence (DNA): TGTGCCAGCAGCCAAGCAAACCAGGTGATCGGCTACACCTTC. It translates to CASSQANQVIGYTF.

In its sample, this clonotype ranks as medium-sized. The DNA of the CDR3 is TGTGCCAGCAGCCGTCCGACGAACACCGGGGAGCTGTTTTTT. It codes for CASSRPTNTGELFF. The gene calls are TRBV7-8 and TRBJ2-2, with no clear D. The length of the CDR3 is 14 residues. V lost 5 bases, J lost 0 bases, and 7 bases lay in between. Germline CDR1 SGHVS, CDR2 FQNEAQ.

This clonotype was observed a handful of times. The gene calls are TRBV30 and TRBJ2-2; the D gene is possibly TRBD2 (5 bases). Between the trimmed V and J ends, which lost 5 bases and 3 bases, there was a span of 16 bases. Germline V CDR1 and CDR2: GTSNPN, SVGIG (reference sequence). The CDR3 extends over 15 amino acids. The CDR3, as DNA: TGTGCCTGGGTGAGGGATACGAGTGACACCGGGGAGCTGTTTTTT. Encoded protein: CAWVRDTSDTGELFF.

The table lists this clonotype with a count of one. The rearrangement joins TRBV6-5 to TRBJ2-1; TRBD2 aligns across 10 bases. Germline V lookup: CDR1 MNHEY, CDR2 SVGAGI. The CDR3 covers 14 residues. The ends lost 6 bases at V and 3 bases at J; junction bases unmatched: 2. The CDR3 nucleotides are TGTGCCAGCAGAGAGCGGGGGGGCTACAATGAGCAGTTCTTC. This translates into CASRERGGYNEQFF.

In its sample, this clonotype ranks as medium-sized. In nucleotides, the CDR3 is TGTGCCTGGAGTGCGGGACTAGCGGTCGGGGAGACCCAGTACTTC. Protein product: CAWSAGLAVGETQYF. This rearrangement joins TRBV30 to TRBJ2-5; 11 bases fit TRBD2. In germline, CDR1 is GTSNPN, CDR2 SVGIG (reference sequence). Losses at the gene ends were 1 base for V and 5 bases for J; bases not matched to a gene: 6. The CDR3 has 15 residues.

This clonotype is medium-sized (0.01 to 0.1%) in the sample. This chain connects TRBV7-9 to TRBJ2-7; D is uncertain. The V gene lost 5 bases and the J gene lost 4 bases, with 12 bases spanning the gap. CDR1 is SEHNR, CDR2 FQNEAQ, per germline (reference sequence). The CDR3 covers 13 residues. The CDR3 sequence is CASSPGEKYEQYF. CDR3 coding DNA: TGTGCCAGCAGCCCAGGCGAGAAGTACGAGCAGTACTTC. Variable domain in full (rest from reference TRBV7-9 and TRBJ2-7): DTGVSQNPRHKITKRGQNVTFRCDPISEHNRLYWYRQTLGQGPEFLTYFQNEAQLEKSRLLSDRFSAERPKGSFSTLEIQRTEQGDSAMYLCASSPGEKYEQYFGPGTRLTVT.

Within the sample, this clonotype is medium-sized (0.01 to 0.1%). V is TRBV4-2 and J is TRBJ2-5; no reliable D call. The CDR3 length is 12 residues. Germline V lookup: CDR1 LGHNA, CDR2 YNFKEQ. V gave up 4 bases and J gave up 5 bases, with 8 bases separating them. As DNA, the CDR3 is TGTGCCAGCAGCCGAGTTGGGGAGACCCAGTACTTC. Amino acids: CASSRVGETQYF.

By sample fraction, this clonotype is medium-sized (0.01 to 0.1%). The CDR3 reads CASSLRGSPLHF. Here the CDR3 DNA reads TGTGCCAGCAGTCTCCGGGGTTCACCCCTCCACTTT. The V gene is TRBV27, the J gene TRBJ1-6; unclear D gene. Germline CDR1 is MNHEY and CDR2 is SMNVEV (reference sequence). The CDR3 is 12 residues long. V lost 5 bases to trimming and J lost 9 bases, with 8 bases between them.

The sample holds many counts of this clonotype. The J gene is TRBJ2-5, the V gene TRBV20-1; D not certain. Germline CDR1 and CDR2: DFQATT and SNEGSKA (reference sequence). V shed 6 bases and J shed 5 bases, with 16 bases lying between them. The CDR3 runs 13 residues. This chain's CDR3 is CSAPGRLGETQYF. Here the CDR3 DNA reads TGCAGTGCCCCGGGTAGGCTGGGGGAGACCCAGTACTTC.

This clonotype rates as medium-sized (0.01 to 0.1%). The V call is TRBV29-1, the J call TRBJ2-2, with a tentative D call TRBD1 (6 bases). The CDR3 length is 13 residues. Deletions cut 3 bases from V and 3 bases from J, with 8 bases between. Germline lookup yields CDR1 SQVTM and CDR2 ANQGSEA. The CDR3 is CSVEAGDTGELFF. In DNA, the CDR3 is TGCAGCGTTGAGGCAGGGGACACCGGGGAGCTGTTTTTT.

The genes are TRBV5-1 and TRBJ2-1; perhaps TRBD2 as D (5 bases). The V and J ends lost 4 bases and 6 bases respectively, with 11 bases between them. The CDR3 loop spans 13 amino acids. Germline V CDR1 and CDR2: SGHRS, YFSETQ. CDR3 loop: CASSKGAVNEQFF. Written as DNA, the CDR3 is TGCGCCAGCAGCAAGGGAGCGGTCAATGAGCAGTTCTTC.

This clonotype was counted between two and nine times. V usage is TRBV6-2 or TRBV6-3 and J usage is TRBJ2-4, with D tentatively TRBD1 (6 bases). Germline CDR1 is MNHEY and CDR2 is SVGEGT. The CDR3 is 15 amino acids. The V and J ends lost 5 bases and 0 bases respectively, with 11 bases between them. CDR3 bases: TGTGCCAGCAGTGGACAGATGAGAGCCAAAAACATTCAGTACTTC. This encodes CASSGQMRAKNIQYF.

This clonotype was counted at least ten times. The chain is built from TRBV12-3 or TRBV12-4 and TRBJ2-4, with a tentative D call TRBD1 (7 bases). V was pared by 3 bases and J by 3 bases, with 15 bases between. The length of the CDR3 is 16 residues. CDR3 nucleotides: TGTGCCAGCAGTTTGCAGGGGGGTCCCGACAAAAACATTCAGTACTTC. This encodes CASSLQGGPDKNIQYF.

The chain couples TRBV7-9 to TRBJ2-1; TRBD1 agrees at 10 bases. Germline V gene data show CDR1 as SEHNR and CDR2 as FQNEAQ (reference sequence). The CDR3 consists of 14 residues. The V gene end was trimmed by 5 bases and the J gene end by 4 bases; junction bases not matched to a gene: 2. The DNA of the CDR3 is TGTGCCAGCAGCCGGACAGGGGGATACAATGAGCAGTTCTTC. It yields the protein CASSRTGGYNEQFF.

The J gene is TRBJ2-2, the V gene TRBV18, with TRBD2 matching 11 bases. The CDR3 has 16 residues. V lost 5 bases, J lost 6 bases, and 8 bases stayed unmatched. Per germline, CDR1 KGHSH and CDR2 LQKENI. CDR3 sequence reads: CASSYTSGGPSGELFF. The CDR3 DNA reads as TGTGCCAGCTCATACACTAGCGGGGGACCGTCCGGGGAGCTGTTTTTT.

This clonotype is medium-sized within its sample. The CDR3 here is CASSFIGLSGYTF. As DNA, the CDR3 is TGTGCCAGCAGCTTTATAGGGTTGAGCGGCTACACCTTC. The gene calls are TRBV7-9 and TRBJ1-2; D is ambiguous. The V end was cut by 3 bases, the J end by 8 bases, with 13 bases between. The CDR3 totals 13 residues. From germline, CDR1 is SEHNR and CDR2 FQNEAQ (reference sequence).

This clonotype is medium-sized by share. V and J are TRBV18 and TRBJ1-6; D gene uncertain. Germline loops: CDR1 KGHSH, CDR2 LQKENI. The CDR3 has 15 residues. Trimming shortened V by 0 bases and J by 8 bases, and 11 bases separated the two germline ends. The CDR3 sequence: CASSPPDRGDSPLHF. The CDR3 DNA reads TGTGCCAGCTCACCACCCGACCGGGGTGATTCACCCCTCCACTTT.

By sample share, this clonotype is medium-sized. The gene calls are TRBV5-1 and TRBJ2-7; D is perhaps TRBD2 (5 bases). Trimming removed 3 bases at V and 0 bases at J, with 19 bases between. CDR1 is SGHRS and CDR2 is YFSETQ in the germline V gene. The CDR3 is made up of 17 amino acids. The CDR3 sequence: CASSSLGSGKVSYEQYF. As DNA, the CDR3 is TGCGCCAGCAGCTCCCTCGGCTCGGGGAAAGTCTCCTACGAGCAGTACTTC.

This clonotype was found a few times. This sequence joins TRBV7-2 and TRBJ2-7; 9 positions match TRBD2. The CDR3 sequence is 15 residues long. The germline V gene has CDR1 SGHTA and CDR2 FQGNSA. The V and J ends lost 6 bases and 1 base, in that order; junction bases with no gene match: 7. In DNA, the CDR3 is TGTGCCAGCAGTCTGACTAGCGGCCAATCCTACGAGCAGTACTTC. Protein product: CASSLTSGQSYEQYF. Drawing the rest from reference TRBV7-2 and TRBJ2-7, the complete variable domain is GAGVSQSPSNKVTEKGKDVELRCDPISGHTALYWYRQSLGQGLEFLIYFQGNSAPDKSGLPSDRFSAERTGGSVSTLTIQRTQQEDSAVYLCASSLTSGQSYEQYFGPGTRLTVT.

This chain links TRBV20-1 with TRBJ1-4; D not resolved. The V end was cut by 8 bases, the J end by 0 bases, with 10 bases between. The CDR3 is made up of 13 amino acids. Per the germline V gene, CDR1 is DFQATT and CDR2 is SNEGSKA (reference sequence). The CDR3 DNA reads as TGCAGTTTTAAGACCGCAACTAATGAAAAACTGTTTTTT. It translates to CSFKTATNEKLFF.

This clonotype is labeled as medium-sized. The CDR3 coding sequence is TGCAGTGCTAGCAGGGGGGCAGCGGGGGGAGAGACCCAGTACTTC. Its translation: CSASRGAAGGETQYF. This rearrangement joins TRBV20-1 to TRBJ2-5; 9 bases are shared with TRBD2. V was clipped by 3 bases and J by 4 bases; unmatched bases: 9. The CDR3 consists of 15 residues. Looked up from germline, CDR1 is DFQATT and CDR2 is SNEGSKA (reference sequence).

By frequency in the sample, this clonotype is medium-sized. The gene calls are TRBV9 and TRBJ1-5, with D perhaps matching TRBD1 (6 bases). The CDR3 length is 13 residues. From germline, CDR1 is SGDLS and CDR2 YYNGEE. V was cut by 2 bases and J by 9 bases, with 12 bases left in between. The CDR3 nucleotides are TGTGCCAGCAGCGTCCGGGGAGGGGGGCCCCAGCATTTT. Protein sequence: CASSVRGGGPQHF.

The chain employs TRBV20-1 and TRBJ2-5, with D possibly matching TRBD2 (6 bases). The CDR3 sequence is 14 residues long. V was trimmed by 3 bases and J by 2 bases, leaving 13 bases between them. The germline V gene encodes CDR1 DFQATT and CDR2 SNEGSKA (reference sequence). The CDR3 spells CSARVGTGQETQYF. The CDR3 DNA reads TGCAGTGCTAGGGTCGGGACTGGACAAGAGACCCAGTACTTC.

By share, this clonotype counts as medium-sized (0.01 to 0.1%). This rearrangement joins TRBV5-1 to TRBJ2-7, with D maybe TRBD1 (6 bases). V lost 0 bases and J 3 bases, leaving 10 bases between the germline ends. Germline CDR1 and CDR2: SGHRS and YFSETQ. This CDR3 region has 14 residues. The DNA of the CDR3 is TGCGCCAGCAGCTTGGACAGGGACCGCTACGAGCAGTACTTC. Protein product: CASSLDRDRYEQYF.

This clonotype ranks as medium-sized (0.01 to 0.1%). V gene TRBV20-1 combines with J gene TRBJ1-2; 7 nucleotides match TRBD1. The CDR3 sequence is 13 residues long. The germline V gene encodes CDR1 DFQATT and CDR2 SNEGSKA (reference sequence). V lost 0 bases, J lost 4 bases, and 2 bases stayed unmatched. CDR3 sequence (DNA): TGCAGTGCTAGAGATTGGGACAGCTATGGCTACACCTTC. Amino acids: CSARDWDSYGYTF.

This clonotype is medium-sized by share. This sequence joins TRBV11-2 and TRBJ2-1, with 8 bases identical to TRBD2. With 5 bases clipped from V and 6 bases from J, the junction kept 9 bases outside the gene matches. Germline assignment: CDR1 SGHAT and CDR2 FQNNGV. The CDR3 is made up of 15 amino acids. CDR3 residues: CASSQTFSGVNEQFF. The CDR3 DNA reads TGTGCCAGCAGCCAGACCTTTAGCGGGGTCAATGAGCAGTTCTTC.

This clonotype is categorized as medium-sized. The chain carries TRBV24-1 and TRBJ2-3; TRBD2 matches 10 bases. Germline-derived CDR1 and CDR2 are KGHDR and SFDVKD. The CDR3 spans 13 residues. V shed 10 bases and J 4 bases; nucleotides not matched to a gene: 4. CDR3 DNA: TGTGCCACTTCTCTAGCGGGGGCAGATACGCAGTATTTT. This gives the protein CATSLAGADTQYF.